These 25 T cell receptor beta chains were sequenced from one sample in a study of Tregs in tolerant kidney transplant recipients. Measured with immunoSEQ multiplex PCR; TCRdb has only the in-frame clones, and not every one. The sample contains tens of thousands of clones, less than 90% of which appear only once. The sequencing sample was made of CD4+ T cells from blood. These receptor sequences come from a human donor in good health.

The chain joins TRBV29-1 to TRBJ2-7, with a tentative D call TRBD1 (6 bases). V shed 7 bases and J shed 6 bases, with 16 bases lying between them. Per germline, CDR1 SQVTM and CDR2 ANQGSEA. The CDR3 consists of 12 residues. The CDR3: CSAGPYRAEQYF. The CDR3 DNA is TGCAGCGCTGGACCTTACAGGGCCGAGCAGTACTTC.

The rearrangement uses TRBV19 and TRBJ2-1; no firm D call. Germline-derived CDR1 and CDR2 are LNHDA and SQIVND (reference sequence). V lost 7 bases, J lost 4 bases, and 23 bases lay in between. This CDR3 spans 17 amino acids. The CDR3 DNA is TGTGCCAGTACTTCGATAGCTGGGCCTCGGCGATACAATGAGCAGTTCTTC. Encoded protein: CASTSIAGPRRYNEQFF.

This clone turned up a few times. The junction departs from germline at one end; a sequencing error may be responsible. The CDR3 region has the DNA TGTGCCAGCAGCGGGGTGCTCTTGGCCTTC. Amino acid sequence: CASSGVLLAF. V is TRBV9 and J is TRBJ1-2; D remains unclear. Looked up from germline, CDR1 is SGDLS and CDR2 is YYNGEE. The CDR3 totals 10 residues.

The rearrangement uses TRBV2 and TRBJ2-3; D unclear. Germline loops: CDR1 SNHLY, CDR2 FYNNEI. This CDR3 region has 12 residues. Between the trimmed V and J ends, which lost 3 bases and 2 bases, there was a span of 3 bases. The DNA for the CDR3 is TGTGCCAGCAGTGAGGACACAGATACGCAGTATTTT. This gives the protein CASSEDTDTQYF.

V usage is TRBV11-2 and J usage is TRBJ1-1, with 9 bases that match TRBD1. V shed 5 bases and J 0 bases; nucleotides not matched to a gene: 4. The CDR3 runs 15 residues. CDR1 SGHAT and CDR2 FQNNGV come from the germline V gene. The CDR3: CASSRGDRVNTEAFF. CDR3 coding DNA: TGTGCCAGCAGCAGGGGGGACAGGGTGAACACTGAAGCTTTCTTT.

V is TRBV21-1 and J is TRBJ1-4. TRBV21-1 is shown as a pseudogene. The CDR3 runs to 12 residues. The CDR3 sequence: CASSKDGGKLFF. The CDR3 coding sequence is TGTGCCAGCAGCAAAGATGGTGGAAAACTGTTTTTT.

The chain is built from TRBV19 and TRBJ1-4; TRBD1 might be the D (5 bases). The CDR3 extends over 14 amino acids. V dropped 6 bases and J dropped 8 bases, with 16 bases sitting between them. Germline CDR1 reads LNHDA; CDR2 reads SQIVND (reference sequence). CDR3 in amino acids: CASRGGGTEEKLFF. For the CDR3, the DNA is TGTGCCAGTAGGGGGGGAGGTACGGAGGAAAAACTGTTTTTT.

This clone has only a few counts. The chain links TRBV29-1 to TRBJ2-3, with a possible D match to TRBD2 (5 bases). Germline lookup yields CDR1 SQVTM and CDR2 ANQGSEA. The V end lost 4 bases, the J end lost 6 bases, and 11 bases lay between the germline ends. This CDR3 region has 12 residues. CDR3 residues: CSVVPGSDTQYF. The CDR3 DNA reads as TGCAGCGTTGTTCCGGGAAGCGATACGCAGTATTTT.

This chain links TRBV27 with TRBJ1-2; 9 nucleotides align to TRBD1. The V segment lost 2 bases and the J segment 4 bases; nucleotides outside the gene matches: 8. Germline V gives CDR1 MNHEY, CDR2 SMNVEV (reference sequence). The CDR3 covers 16 residues. CDR3: CASSLGTGSPLYGYTF. Written as DNA, the CDR3 is TGTGCCAGCAGTTTAGGGACAGGGAGCCCCCTCTATGGCTACACCTTC.

The chain couples TRBV4-1 to TRBJ2-5; 11 bases are shared with TRBD2. The J call may be incorrect, as the DNA end agrees better with TRBJ2-7. The germline gives CDR1 MGHRA, CDR2 YSYEKL. This CDR3 spans 17 amino acids. CDR3 in amino acids: CASSHPTGTSGSYEQYF. The CDR3 region has the DNA TGCGCCAGCAGCCACCCGACCGGGACTAGCGGCTCCTACGAGCAGTACTTC.

The chain recombines TRBV30 with TRBJ2-5, with D hard to call. The CDR3 length is 14 residues. From germline, CDR1 is GTSNPN and CDR2 SVGIG (reference sequence). V was pared by 5 bases and J by 5 bases, with 18 bases between. The CDR3 region has the DNA TGTGCCTGGGGAACCTTTTCCCTCCATGAGACCCAGTACTTC. This translates into CAWGTFSLHETQYF.

The chain links TRBV9 to TRBJ2-2; the D gene could be TRBD1 or TRBD2 (6 bases each). The CDR3 contains 17 residues. The ends were cut back, 4 bases at V and 6 bases at J, with 22 bases in the middle. Germline loops: CDR1 SGDLS, CDR2 YYNGEE. The CDR3 reads CASSPTGGGKYAGELFF. In nucleotides, the CDR3 is TGTGCCAGCAGCCCCACAGGAGGGGGGAAGTATGCCGGGGAGCTGTTTTTT.

The gene calls are TRBV5-1 and TRBJ1-2; the D is unclear. Germline V CDR1 and CDR2: SGHRS, YFSETQ. The CDR3 consists of 12 residues. V gave up 4 bases and J gave up 8 bases, with 12 bases separating them. In nucleotides, the CDR3 is TGCGCCAGCAGCGTGGGCCCTGGGGGCTACACCTTC. Translation: CASSVGPGGYTF. Based on the CDR3 plus reference TRBV5-1 and TRBJ1-2, the full variable domain is KAGVTQTPRYLIKTRGQQVTLSCSPISGHRSVSWYQQTPGQGLQFLFEYFSETQRNKGNFPGRFSGRQFSNSRSEMNVSTLELGDSALYLCASSVGPGGYTFGSGTRLTVV.

In its sample, this clone was seen once. V usage is TRBV4-1 and J usage is TRBJ1-5, with 11 bases matching TRBD1. Per the germline V gene, CDR1 is MGHRA and CDR2 is YSYEKL. This CDR3 contains 14 residues. J lost 7 bases, V lost 3 bases, and 2 bases had no gene match. DNA for the CDR3: TGCGCCAGCAGCCAGGGACAGGGGGGGCAGCCCCAGCATTTT. Translation gives CASSQGQGGQPQHF.

Comments on this clone: Additional DNA sequences in this sample encode the identical CDR3. The chain uses TRBV4-1 and TRBJ2-2, with 8 bases lining up with TRBD1. Germline CDR1 reads MGHRA; CDR2 reads YSYEKL. With V trimmed by 5 bases and J by 2 bases, 1 base remained unmatched. This CDR3 is built from 14 residues. DNA for the CDR3: TGCGCCAGCAGCGACAGGGGTAACACCGGGGAGCTGTTTTTT. Its translation is CASSDRGNTGELFF.

The CDR3 region is CASSPTSGIATGANVLTF. The CDR3 DNA sequence: TGTGCCAGCAGCCCGACTAGCGGGATAGCTACTGGGGCCAACGTCCTGACTTTC. This chain links TRBV7-9 with TRBJ2-6; 11 bases line up with TRBD2. CDR3 size: 18 residues. V shed 5 bases and J 2 bases; nucleotides not matched to a gene: 8. Per germline, CDR1 SEHNR and CDR2 FQNEAQ (reference sequence).

V and J are TRBV5-6 and TRBJ1-2, with 9 nucleotides matching TRBD1. CDR1 and CDR2 from the germline V gene are SGHDT and YYEEEE. The CDR3 has 15 residues. The V and J ends lost 4 bases and 3 bases, in that order; junction bases with no gene match: 7. The CDR3 region is CASSLGQGLYYGYTF. DNA of the CDR3: TGTGCCAGCAGCCTGGGACAGGGATTATACTATGGCTACACCTTC.

The chain couples TRBV6-5 to TRBJ2-3, with TRBD2 matching over 10 bases. Germline CDR1 and CDR2: MNHEY and SVGAGI. The CDR3 is 14 amino acids. After removal of 6 bases from V and 4 bases from J, the junction contained 4 bases not matched to a gene. In DNA, the CDR3 is TGTGCCAGCAGGCACAGCGGGGGGGCAGATACGCAGTATTTT. Its translation is CASRHSGGADTQYF.

J is TRBJ2-3 and V is TRBV7-3; tentatively, D is TRBD1 (5 bases). V was clipped by 1 base and J by 6 bases, with 20 bases between them. This CDR3 spans 17 amino acids. Germline V lookup: CDR1 SGHTA, CDR2 FQGTGA. The DNA of the CDR3 is TGTGCCAGCAGCTTAATGGGTGCGGCAGGGCAGTCGGATACGCAGTATTTT. This gives the protein CASSLMGAAGQSDTQYF.

The chain is built from TRBV6-1 and TRBJ1-2; TRBD1 matches at 8 bases. CDR1 and CDR2 (germline): MNHNS, SASEGT. The length of the CDR3 is 15 residues. V lost 0 bases and J lost 4; bases outside the gene matches: 4. The CDR3 nucleotides are TGTGCCAGCAGTGAAGCACTACAGGGGGGCTATGGCTACACCTTC. It codes for CASSEALQGGYGYTF.

The chain recombines TRBV5-1 with TRBJ2-7; D may be TRBD1 (5 bases). Germline V gene sequence: CDR1 SGHRS, CDR2 YFSETQ. This CDR3 is built from 14 residues. Between the trimmed V and J ends, which lost 4 bases and 2 bases, there was a span of 13 bases. CDR3 nucleotides: TGCGCCAGCAGCCGTCCGACAGATACCTACGAGCAGTACTTC. It translates to CASSRPTDTYEQYF.

In this sample, this clone turned up once. This chain joins TRBV6-5 and TRBJ1-2, with a possible D match to TRBD1 (5 bases). Germline assignment: CDR1 MNHEY and CDR2 SVGAGI. The CDR3 sequence is 14 residues long. Trimming took 5 bases from V and 4 from J, leaving 14 bases between them. The CDR3 coding sequence is TGTGCCAGCAGTACCCTGACAGATTCCTATGGCTACACCTTC. This translates into CASSTLTDSYGYTF.

This clone appeared many times. V gene TRBV6-5 combines with J gene TRBJ2-2; the match to TRBD1 covers 7 bases. Germline assignment: CDR1 MNHEY and CDR2 SVGAGI. CDR3 length equals 14 residues. The V gene end was trimmed by 5 bases and the J gene end by 5 bases; junction bases not matched to a gene: 5. The CDR3 DNA follows: TGTGCCAGCAGTAAAGACAGGGAAACCGGGGAGCTGTTTTTT. It specifies CASSKDRETGELFF.

The CDR3 loop reads CASSSIRDSDSPLHF. The DNA for the CDR3 is TGTGCCAGCAGCTCTATACGCGACAGTGATTCACCCCTCCACTTT. This rearrangement joins TRBV21-1 to TRBJ1-6; the table's D gene call, TRBD1, was not cross checked with the DNA. TRBV21-1 is described as a pseudogene. The CDR3 is made up of 15 amino acids.

The chain links TRBV5-5 to TRBJ2-3; D not resolved. V shed 0 bases and J shed 5 bases, with 10 bases lying between them. In germline, CDR1 is SGHKS, CDR2 YYEKEE (reference sequence). The CDR3 extends over 14 amino acids. The CDR3 DNA reads as TGTGCCAGCAGCTTGGACCCCATAGGAGATACGCAGTATTTT. It is translated as CASSLDPIGDTQYF.